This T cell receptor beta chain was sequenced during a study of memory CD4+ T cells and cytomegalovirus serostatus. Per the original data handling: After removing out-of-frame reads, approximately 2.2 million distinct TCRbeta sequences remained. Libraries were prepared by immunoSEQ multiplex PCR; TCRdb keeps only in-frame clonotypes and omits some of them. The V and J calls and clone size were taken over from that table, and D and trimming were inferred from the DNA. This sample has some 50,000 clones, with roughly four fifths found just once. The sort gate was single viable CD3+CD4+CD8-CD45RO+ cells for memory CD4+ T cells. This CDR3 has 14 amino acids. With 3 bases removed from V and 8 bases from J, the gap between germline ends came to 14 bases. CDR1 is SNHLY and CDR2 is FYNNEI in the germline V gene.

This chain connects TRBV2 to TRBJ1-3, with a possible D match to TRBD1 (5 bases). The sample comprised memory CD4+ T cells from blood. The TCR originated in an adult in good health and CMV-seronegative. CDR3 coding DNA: TGTGCCAGCAGTGAGGGGGATCTGGAAGACACCATATATTTT. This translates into CASSEGDLEDTIYF.